Sequencing of this T cell receptor (beta chain) was carried out in a study of cytomegalovirus exposure and HLA in healthy donors. Study-wide results and limits: Trimming of TCR beta V- and J-genes showed a link, identified in a later analysis, to a missense DCLRE1C variant. Immune exposure was documented only through CMV serostatus. In vitro, three CMV-associated chains proved specific for CMV antigens.

A note on this clone: Its antigen is as yet unknown.

PCR used 60 Vbeta primers and 13 Jbeta primers. Some clones are missing from TCRdb's copy, which holds only in-frame ones; the method was immunoSEQ multiplex PCR. The sample holds 150,000 to 200,000 clones; roughly 82% are singletons and the top ten take more than 0.4%. The clonotype originates from a woman aged 50 to 60 in good health and CMV-seronegative. Sequencing was done on a sample of PBMCs.

CDR3: CASIPLGREGNQPQHF. The DNA for the CDR3 is TGTGCCAGCATCCCACTAGGTAGGGAAGGCAATCAGCCCCAGCATTTT. V and J are TRBV28 and TRBJ1-5; D call uncertain. V shed 7 bases and J shed 2 bases, with 18 bases lying between them. The V gene's germline CDR1 is MDHEN and CDR2 SYDVKM. The CDR3 consists of 16 residues. Full variable domain (remainder filled in from reference TRBV28 and TRBJ1-5): DVKVTQSSRYLVKRTGEKVFLECVQDMDHENMFWYRQDPGLGLRLIYFSYDVKMKEKGDIPEGYSVSREKKERFSLILESASTNQTSMYLCASIPLGREGNQPQHFGDGTRLSIL.